This paragraph reports one T cell receptor beta chain. A Seattle source enrolled patients during active infection and followed them longitudinally. The data were obtained in a study of blood T cell repertoires in COVID-19. For the study at large: The origin of the acute and convalescent COVID-19 samples was the United States, Italy and Spain.

CDR3 length: 15 residues. J was trimmed by 1 base and V by 4 bases; bases with no gene match: 7. CDR1 and CDR2 (germline): SGHRS, YFSETQ. The assay was immunoSEQ multiplex PCR, and TCRdb's table has in-frame clones only and misses some. This table has about 140,000 clones, about 87% appearing once. The chain joins TRBV5-1 to TRBJ2-5; 7 bases align to TRBD1. Sequenced sample: peripheral blood. This clonotype originated in a human donor with COVID-19, enrolled during active disease. The donor label of this sample is uncertain. CDR3: CASSRGTDFQETQYF. The CDR3 nucleotides are TGCGCCAGCAGCAGGGGGACAGACTTCCAAGAGACCCAGTACTTC.